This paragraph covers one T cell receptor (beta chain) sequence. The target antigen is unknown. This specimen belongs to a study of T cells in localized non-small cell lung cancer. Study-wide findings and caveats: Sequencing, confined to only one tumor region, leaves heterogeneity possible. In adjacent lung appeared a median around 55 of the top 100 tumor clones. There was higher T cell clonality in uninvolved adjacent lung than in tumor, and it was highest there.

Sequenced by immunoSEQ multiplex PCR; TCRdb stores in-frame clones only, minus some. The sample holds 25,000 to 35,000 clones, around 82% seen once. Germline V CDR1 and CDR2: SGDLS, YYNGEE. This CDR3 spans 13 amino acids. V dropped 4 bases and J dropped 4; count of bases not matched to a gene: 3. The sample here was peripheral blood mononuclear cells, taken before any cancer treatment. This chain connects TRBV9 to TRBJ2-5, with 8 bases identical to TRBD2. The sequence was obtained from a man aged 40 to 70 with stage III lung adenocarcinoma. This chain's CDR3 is CASSPREGETQYF. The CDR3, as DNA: TGTGCCAGCAGCCCACGGGAGGGAGAGACCCAGTACTTC. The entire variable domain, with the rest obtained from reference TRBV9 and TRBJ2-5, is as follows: DSGVTQTPKHLITATGQRVTLRCSPRSGDLSVYWYQQSLDQGLQFLIQYYNGEERAKGNILERFSAQQFPDLHSELNLSSLELGDSALYFCASSPREGETQYFGPGTRLLVL.